A single sample is the source of the 8 T cell receptor beta chains below, sequenced in a study of blood T cell repertoires in COVID-19. The table came from immunoSEQ multiplex PCR; TCRdb's copy has only in-frame clones and leaves some out. The sample has 140,000 to 150,000 clones, around 85% seen once. Sample: PBMCs or T cells enriched from blood (not recorded which). Receptors originate from a woman in her forties who had recovered from COVID-19.

This chain links TRBV7-9 with TRBJ2-7; weak D call: TRBD1 (6 bases). V was shortened by 4 bases and J by 5 bases, with 15 bases between the two germline ends. The length of the CDR3 is 14 residues. CDR1 and CDR2 from the germline V gene are SEHNR and FQNEAQ (reference sequence). CDR3 sequence: CASSSVDRSNEQYF. The CDR3 DNA is TGTGCCAGCAGCTCAGTCGACAGGTCCAACGAGCAGTACTTC.

The chain has TRBV5-5 and TRBJ2-7, with D possibly being TRBD1 (6 bases). Deletions cut 2 bases from V and 3 bases from J, with 15 bases between. The germline V gene encodes CDR1 SGHKS and CDR2 YYEKEE (reference sequence). The CDR3 loop spans 15 amino acids. The DNA of the CDR3 is TGTGCCAGCAGCTTCACCGGGACAAAACTCTACGAGCAGTACTTC. Residues: CASSFTGTKLYEQYF.

This chain connects TRBV5-1 to TRBJ1-6; no firm D call. CDR1 and CDR2 (germline): SGHRS, YFSETQ. Trimming took off 4 bases at V and 8 bases at J, with 19 bases between the two ends. The CDR3 totals 16 residues. The CDR3 is CASSPGGRSGYSPLHF. The CDR3 DNA reads as TGCGCCAGCAGCCCCGGAGGGAGAAGTGGGTATTCACCCCTCCACTTT.

The chain employs TRBV6-5 and TRBJ1-1; the D is unclear. Germline CDR1 is MNHEY and CDR2 is SVGAGI. The V end lost 5 bases, the J end lost 1 base, and 11 bases lay between the germline ends. This CDR3 is built from 14 residues. The CDR3: CASSKPGANTEAFF. In DNA, the CDR3 is TGTGCCAGCAGTAAACCGGGAGCGAACACTGAAGCTTTCTTT.

J is TRBJ2-1 and V is TRBV5-6; the match to TRBD2 covers 8 bases. Unmatched junction bases numbered 5, after V lost 2 bases and J lost 4 bases. The length of the CDR3 is 15 residues. CDR1 is SGHDT, CDR2 YYEEEE, per germline. In DNA, the CDR3 is TGTGCCAGCAGCTTACTAGCGGACCTATACAATGAGCAGTTCTTC. This codes for CASSLLADLYNEQFF.

The genes are TRBV6-5 and TRBJ2-7, with TRBD2 as a possible D gene (5 bases). Germline assignment: CDR1 MNHEY and CDR2 SVGAGI. The CDR3 contains 13 residues. V lost 7 bases and J 3 bases, leaving 13 bases between the germline ends. Here the CDR3 reads CASTPLGIYEQYF. The CDR3 DNA reads as TGTGCCAGCACCCCTCTCGGGATCTACGAGCAGTACTTC.

This clone has just one count. The chain uses TRBV3-1 (or the pseudogene TRBV3-2) and TRBJ1-6; no firm D call. V shed 1 base and J shed 8 bases, with 6 bases lying between them. Germline lookup yields CDR1 LGHDT and CDR2 YNNKEL (reference sequence). The CDR3 runs 13 residues. Written as DNA, the CDR3 is TGTGCCAGCAGCCAAGGAGAAGATTCACCCCTCCACTTT. Translated, it gives CASSQGEDSPLHF.

V gene TRBV7-8 combines with J gene TRBJ1-2, with 8 bases lining up with TRBD1. Unmatched junction bases numbered 5, after V lost 1 base and J lost 7 bases. Per germline, CDR1 SGHVS and CDR2 FQNEAQ. CDR3 length: 14 residues. CDR3 DNA: TGTGCCAGCAGCTTAGAGGGCCAGGGGGCTGGCTACACCTTC. As protein: CASSLEGQGAGYTF.